This TCR beta chain was found in a study of cytomegalovirus exposure and HLA in healthy donors. The table lists this clone with a few counts. In the PCR, 60 Vbeta and 13 Jbeta primers were used. The data were produced by immunoSEQ multiplex PCR, yet TCRdb's version contains in-frame clones alone and is incomplete. Among approximately 150,000 clones listed, nearly 80% were seen once. Germline CDR1 and CDR2: SGHTA and FQGNSA. This CDR3 has 14 amino acids. V was cut by 2 bases and J by 1 base, with 8 bases left in between. Input material: PBMCs. The chain has TRBV7-2 and TRBJ1-2; D is unresolved. The clonotype was recovered from a woman aged 30 to 39 in good health and CMV-seronegative. CDR3 nucleotides: TGTGCCAGCAGCTTATCCCGGGGTAACTATGGCTACACCTTC. Protein sequence: CASSLSRGNYGYTF.